This T cell receptor beta chain was sequenced in a study of OX40 agonist ivuxolimab in advanced cancers. At the level of the whole study: Ivuxolimab was a fully human IgG2 agonistic monoclonal antibody targeting the costimulatory receptor OX40 (CD134). In the dose-escalation cohort, around 80% of patients were male, and the mean age was around 65 years with a range of about 23 to 79. Intravenous ivuxolimab was administered to patients every 2 weeks at six dose levels: 0.01, 0.1, 0.3, 1.5, 3 and 10 mg/kg. Partial responses occurred in three dose-escalation patients, of whom one had hepatocellular carcinoma and two had cutaneous melanoma. Prior anti-PD-1, anti-PD-L1 or anti-CTLA-4 therapy was permitted, and about 40% of dose-escalation patients had received checkpoint inhibitors. Peripheral TCRbeta sequencing was intended to test whether TCR sequence diversity was altered and clonal T-cell expansion was caused by ivuxolimab. Among the roughly 50 dose-escalation patients, approximately 20 had hepatocellular carcinoma, roughly 15 melanoma, 9 renal cell carcinoma and 9 head and neck cancer. The paper reports the monotherapy dose-escalation portion (N = 52 patients) of the phase I ivuxolimab trial. General conclusions and limits of the study: Low levels of normalized T-cell clonal expansion were also seen in some patients who did not respond. After ivuxolimab, CD8+ T cells had more expanded clones than CD4+ T cells on average. At doses from 0.1 to 3.0 mg/kg, clonal expansion was seen in both CD4+ and CD8+ blood T cells between baseline and week 6. In the 0.1-3.0 mg/kg groups, partial responders were among the patients with the lowest normalized peripheral clonal expansion, particularly in CD8+ T cells. The antigen specificity of the peripheral T cells that underwent clonal expansion was not determined.

The trial excluded patients who had a history of autoimmune disease or were on systemic immunosuppression. Peripheral blood for TCR sequencing was collected from all dose cohorts at baseline, on cycle 4 day 1, and on cycle 7 day 1. The samples were taken from a phase I, first-in-human, multicenter, open-label dose-escalation trial of ivuxolimab. Adults with locally advanced or metastatic melanoma, renal cell, hepatocellular, or head and neck squamous cell carcinoma were enrolled in the trial. Before TCR sequencing, CD4+ T cells and CD8+ T cells from peripheral blood were sorted into separate populations. The germline V end is reduced by 7 bases and the J end by 4 bases; junction bases left unmatched: 8. The CDR3 holds 15 amino acids from the cysteine to the phenylalanine. The sequence is cut down to CDR3 DNA, 45 bases in frame from base 1. CDR1 and CDR2 are read off the germline V gene (reference sequence) as LNHDA and SQIVND.

In this sample, this clone turned up once. This receptor's antigen is unknown. Base quality data are lacking; no much larger clone is found one base away. To sequence the TCRbeta CDR3 region, genomic DNA was isolated from the sorted cells. The immunoSEQ Assay was used for sequencing of TCRbeta CDR3 regions. TCRdb mirrors the immuneACCESS table, restricted to in-frame sequences. Some clones are absent from its copies; in checked studies, under half trace to an unresolved V gene, and the reason for the others is unknown. This sample holds 35,000 to 40,000 clones; approximately 76% were observed only once. About 24% of the sample is in the top ten clones.

The chain joins TRBV19 to TRBJ1-2; the central 11 bases match TRBD1. This clonotype originated in an adult with an advanced solid tumor such as melanoma, head and neck, liver or kidney cancer. The specimen comprised CD4+ or CD8+ T cells sorted from blood, sampled in a trial of the OX40 agonist ivuxolimab. For the CDR3, the sequence is CASTGQGARSYGYTF. The DNA reads as follows: TGTGCCAGTACTGGACAGGGGGCGCGGAGCTATGGCTACACCTTC.